This TCR beta chain comes out of a study of metastatic and nonmetastatic thyroid tumors. Study-level information: From malignant and benign thyroid patients, repertoires in blood and in tumor or nodule tissue were compared. General study findings and limits: Significantly higher TCR beta diversity was reportedly seen in malignant thyroid tumors than benign nodules, in blood and tumor.

Thyroid surgery had not been preceded by any treatment in any patient. Trimming stripped 9 bases from V and 5 bases from J, with 16 bases between. This CDR3 comprises 13 residues. The V gene's germline CDR1 is MNHNS and CDR2 SASEGT. This clone has ten or more counts. Its antigen is still unknown. In the authors' methods: Clinicopathological groups differed in CDR3, with these differences serving to build a distant-metastasis classifier for papillary thyroid cancer. TCRdb re-called the PCR reads via MiXCR. These V and J calls are TCRdb output, not the study's own analysis. Counted here are about 46,000 clones, around 25% occurring once; the ten biggest clones make up roughly 3.2%.

V and J are TRBV6-1 and TRBJ2-5; possible D gene TRBD2, 6 bases. This clonotype originated in a male donor with papillary thyroid cancer or a benign thyroid nodule (not recorded which). Some clones in this sample may be carry-over from other donors' samples. Material for sequencing was blood. CDR3 in amino acids: CASLRGWGETQYF. CDR3 in DNA: TGTGCCAGTCTCCGGGGGTGGGGGGAGACCCAGTACTTC.